One and the same sample provided the 4 T cell receptor beta chains below, sequenced in a study of T cell responses to AZD1222 COVID-19 vaccine. Clones were read by immunoSEQ multiplex PCR, and TCRdb kept only the in-frame ones, dropping some. The data hold approximately 150,000 clones, with 70% to 90% observed a single time. The specimen was peripheral blood, collected on day 0 of MenACWY control vaccination. The receptors originated from an adult in good health.

This chain joins TRBV6-5 and TRBJ1-1; D might be TRBD1 (6 bases). The CDR3 extends over 14 amino acids. Germline CDR1 reads MNHEY; CDR2 reads SVGAGI. Deletions cut 6 bases from V and 5 bases from J, with 16 bases between. This CDR3 is CASSREGGGTEAFF. The CDR3, as DNA: TGTGCCAGCAGCCGCGAGGGAGGGGGTACTGAAGCTTTCTTT.

This clone showed up just once. The V call is TRBV12-3 or TRBV12-4, the J call TRBJ1-5, with D unresolved. V gave up 5 bases and J gave up 7 bases, with 9 bases separating them. This CDR3 spans 12 amino acids. This CDR3 reads CASSPLRQPQHF. The CDR3 DNA is TGTGCCAGCAGTCCGCTTCGGCAGCCCCAGCATTTT.

The V and J genes are TRBV7-8 and TRBJ1-6; D perhaps matches TRBD1 (6 bases). CDR3 length equals 14 residues. Germline loops: CDR1 SGHVS, CDR2 FQNEAQ. V was pared by 4 bases and J by 7 bases, with 11 bases between. The CDR3 nucleotides are TGTGCCAGCAGCTCCGGACAGATGAATTCACCCCTCCACTTT. It yields the protein CASSSGQMNSPLHF.

The V gene is TRBV6-5, the J gene TRBJ2-7, with 7 bases matching TRBD1. V lost 6 bases, J lost 3 bases, and 11 bases stayed unmatched. The CDR3 sequence is 15 residues long. Germline V gives CDR1 MNHEY, CDR2 SVGAGI. The CDR3: CASRPRRQGNYEQYF. The CDR3 bases are TGTGCCAGCAGACCGCGCCGACAGGGAAACTACGAGCAGTACTTC.